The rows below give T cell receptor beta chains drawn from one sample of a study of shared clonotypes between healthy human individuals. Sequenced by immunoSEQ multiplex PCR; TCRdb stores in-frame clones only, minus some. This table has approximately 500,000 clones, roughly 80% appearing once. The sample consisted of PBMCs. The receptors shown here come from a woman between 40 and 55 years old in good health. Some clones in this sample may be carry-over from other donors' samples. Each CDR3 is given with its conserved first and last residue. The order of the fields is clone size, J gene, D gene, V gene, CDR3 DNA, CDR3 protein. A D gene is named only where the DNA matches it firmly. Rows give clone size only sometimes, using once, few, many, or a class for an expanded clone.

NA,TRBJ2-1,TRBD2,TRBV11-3,TGTGCCAGCAGCTCTAGCGGGATCTACAATGAGCAGTTCTTC,CASSSSGIYNEQFF
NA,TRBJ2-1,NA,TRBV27,TGTGCCAGCAGTTCCACCAGCTCCAATGAGCAGTTCTTC,CASSSTSSNEQFF
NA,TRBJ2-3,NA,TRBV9,TGTGCCAGCAGCCTCCGGGACACAGATACGCAGTATTTT,CASSLRDTDTQYF
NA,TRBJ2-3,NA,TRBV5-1,TGCGCCAGCAGCTTTTCTGGTACACCCACAGATACGCAGTATTTT,CASSFSGTPTDTQYF
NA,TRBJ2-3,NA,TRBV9,TGTGCCAGCAGCGTAGACTTTTTGACAGTTAGCACAGATACGCAGTATTTT,CASSVDFLTVSTDTQYF
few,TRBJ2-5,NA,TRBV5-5,TGTGCCAGCAGCTTGGGGGCTAGGCAAGAGACCCAGTACTTC,CASSLGARQETQYF
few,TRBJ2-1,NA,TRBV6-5,TGTGCCAGCAGTTTCGAGGGAGTGGGGGAGCAGTTCTTC,CASSFEGVGEQFF
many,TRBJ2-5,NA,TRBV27,TGTGCCAGCAGCAGGCCCGGGACGGGGGTGCGGGCCCAGTACTTC,CASSRPGTGVRAQYF
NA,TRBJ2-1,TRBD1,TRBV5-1,TGCGCCAGCACCCGGGGACAGGGGGCCTACAATGAGCAGTTCTTC,CASTRGQGAYNEQFF
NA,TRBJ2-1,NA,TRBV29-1,TGCAGCGTTGAAGCGGGGCGGGGATCGGATGAGCAGTTCTTC,CSVEAGRGSDEQFF
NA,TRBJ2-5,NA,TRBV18,TGTGCCAGCTCACCTGGGGCCACGGAGACCCAGTACTTC,CASSPGATETQYF
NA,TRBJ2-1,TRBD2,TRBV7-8,TGTGCCAGCAGCTCGCGACTAGCGGGAGTCGGTGATGAGCAGTTCTTC,CASSSRLAGVGDEQFF
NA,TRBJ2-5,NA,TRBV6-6,TGTGCCAGCAGTGCCCGTTGGGCAGCAGACCAAGAGACCCAGTACTTC,CASSARWAADQETQYF
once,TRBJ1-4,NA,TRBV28,TGTGCCAGCAGCTCCGTAGACATGGATGAAAAACTGTTTTTT,CASSSVDMDEKLFF
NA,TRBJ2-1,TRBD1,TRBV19,TGTGCCAGTAGTAGGGGACAGGGGAGCCATGAGCAGTTCTTC,CASSRGQGSHEQFF
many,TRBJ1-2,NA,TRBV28,TGTGCCAGCAGGCTCCCCGGGGGCAGCTATGGCTACACCTTC,CASRLPGGSYGYTF
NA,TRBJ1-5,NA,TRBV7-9,TGTGCCAGCAGCTTAGGGGCGGGAAATCAGCCCCAGCATTTT,CASSLGAGNQPQHF
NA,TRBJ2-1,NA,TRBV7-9,TGTGCCAGCAGCTTAGGACATGGCGGCGTTTACAATGAGCAGTTCTTC,CASSLGHGGVYNEQFF
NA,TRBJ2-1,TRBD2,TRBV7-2,TGTGCCAGTCACGGGAGGGGGTCGCCCTACAATGAGCAGTTCTTC,CASHGRGSPYNEQFF
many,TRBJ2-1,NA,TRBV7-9,TGTGCCAGCAGCCGGCGTGGGGGGTCTGGGAACAATGAGCAGTTCTTC,CASSRRGGSGNNEQFF
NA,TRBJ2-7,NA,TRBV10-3,TGTGCCATCGGGACGGAACTCTACGAGCAGTACTTC,CAIGTELYEQYF
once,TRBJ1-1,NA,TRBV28,TGTGCCAGCGGGCCCAGGGGTAGGGCTTTCTTT,CASGPRGRAFF
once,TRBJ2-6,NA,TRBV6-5,TGTGCCACCTACGACAACTCTGGGGCCAACGTCCTGACTTTC,CATYDNSGANVLTF
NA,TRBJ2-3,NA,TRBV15,TGTGCCACCAGCCCCCTGGGCAGGGGAAGCACAGATACGCAGTATTTT,CATSPLGRGSTDTQYF
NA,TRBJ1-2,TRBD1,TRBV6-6,TGTGCCAGCAGCCCCCCCGGGACAGGGATCTATGGCTACACCTTC,CASSPPGTGIYGYTF
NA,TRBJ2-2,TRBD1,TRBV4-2,TGTGCCAGCAGCCCGGAAACTGACAGGGGTAGCACCGGGGAGCTGTTTTTT,CASSPETDRGSTGELFF
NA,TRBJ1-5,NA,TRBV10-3,TGTGCCATCAACAAGGACGGCGCCAATCAGCCCCAGCATTTT,CAINKDGANQPQHF
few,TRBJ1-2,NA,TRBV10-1,TGCGCCAGCAGTGAACGGGGGCGGGGCTATGGCTACACCTTC,CASSERGRGYGYTF
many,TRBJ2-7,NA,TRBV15,TGTGCCACCAGCAGAGATCGGGGTCCCTACGAGCAGTACTTC,CATSRDRGPYEQYF
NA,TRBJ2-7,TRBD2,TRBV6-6,TGTGCCAGCAGGGAGCGGGAGCCCGCAAGGTACGAGCAGTACTTC,CASREREPARYEQYF
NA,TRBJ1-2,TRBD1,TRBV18,TGTGCCAGCTCACCCCCGGCAGGGGGTACGGCCTATGGCTACACCTTC,CASSPPAGGTAYGYTF
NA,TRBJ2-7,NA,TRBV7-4,TGTGCCAGCAGCTTAGTGGTCCCGCCGGGCTGGGGGCAGTACTTC,CASSLVVPPGWGQYF